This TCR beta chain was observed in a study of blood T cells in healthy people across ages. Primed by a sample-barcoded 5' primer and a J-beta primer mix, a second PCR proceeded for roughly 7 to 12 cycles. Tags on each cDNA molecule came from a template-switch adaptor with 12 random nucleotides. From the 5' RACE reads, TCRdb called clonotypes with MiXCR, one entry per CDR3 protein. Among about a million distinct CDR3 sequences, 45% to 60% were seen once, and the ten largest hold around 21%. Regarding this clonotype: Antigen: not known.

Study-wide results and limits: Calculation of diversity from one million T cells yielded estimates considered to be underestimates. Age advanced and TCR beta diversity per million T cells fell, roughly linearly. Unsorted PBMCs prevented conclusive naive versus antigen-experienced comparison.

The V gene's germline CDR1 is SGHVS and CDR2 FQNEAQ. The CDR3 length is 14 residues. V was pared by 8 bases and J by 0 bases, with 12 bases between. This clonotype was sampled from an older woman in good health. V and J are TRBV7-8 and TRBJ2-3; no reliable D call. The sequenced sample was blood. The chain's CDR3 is CASLKVSSTDTQYF. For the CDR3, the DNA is TGTGCCAGCCTTAAAGTATCGAGCACAGATACGCAGTATTTT.